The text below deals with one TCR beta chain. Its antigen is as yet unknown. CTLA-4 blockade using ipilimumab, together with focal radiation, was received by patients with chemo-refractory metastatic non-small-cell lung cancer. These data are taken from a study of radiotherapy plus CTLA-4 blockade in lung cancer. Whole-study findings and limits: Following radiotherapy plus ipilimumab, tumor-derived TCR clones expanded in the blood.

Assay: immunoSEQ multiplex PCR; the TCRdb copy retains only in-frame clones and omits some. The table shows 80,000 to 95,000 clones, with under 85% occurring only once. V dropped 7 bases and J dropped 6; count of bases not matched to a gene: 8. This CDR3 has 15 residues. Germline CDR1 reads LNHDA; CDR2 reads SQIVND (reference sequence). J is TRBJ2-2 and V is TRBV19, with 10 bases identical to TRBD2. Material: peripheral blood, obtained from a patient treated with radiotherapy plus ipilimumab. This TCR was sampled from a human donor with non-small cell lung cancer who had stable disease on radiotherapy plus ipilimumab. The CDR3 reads CASILSGRAPGELFF. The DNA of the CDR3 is TGTGCCAGTATCTTGAGCGGGAGGGCCCCCGGGGAGCTGTTTTTT.